This TCR beta chain was observed in a study of vaccination and CD4 T cells after COVID-19 (dated by TCRdb to between 2021 and 2024). Broadly, across the study: In the convalescent cohort there were six males and four females, among whom were two Hispanic individuals, seven Caucasians, two Asians and one multiracial person. The cultures were stimulated with overlapping spike peptide pools from SARS-CoV-2 and from the common cold coronaviruses HCoV-NL63, HCoV-OC43 and HCoV-229E. Post-COVID blood samples from convalescent patients were collected a median of around 100 days after diagnosis, with a range of roughly 35 to 180 days. Control cultures received a CEFX viral epitope pool as the positive control, an HIV-1 Nef peptide pool as the negative control, or no peptide. Post-vaccine blood samples were taken a median of approximately 70 days after the second vaccine dose, with a range of roughly 14 to 250 days. Each participant got two doses of either the Pfizer-BioNTech BNT162b2 vaccine (n=8) or the Moderna mRNA-1273 vaccine (n=2). The spike-specific CD4+ TCR repertoire was compared before and after mRNA vaccination in approximately ten COVID-19 convalescent patients and a few infection-naive healthy vaccine recipients. Results the study describes overall, beyond this receptor: The median count of SARS-CoV-2-reactive clonotypes went up from 21 after infection to approximately 40 after vaccination, although the change was not significant. Relatively few convalescent patients were included in the study, and early timepoints after natural infection were not analyzed. Nearly all vaccine-specific clones in convalescent patients (304 of 307) were mono-reactive for SARS-CoV-2 spike rather than cross-reactive with common cold coronaviruses. In convalescent patients, a median around 86% of post-vaccine SARS-CoV-2-reactive clones were detected only after vaccination, and vaccine-specific priming was suggested by this finding.

Details on this clonotype: Its antigen remains undetermined. Nothing much larger sits one base from this clone, and base qualities are not available.

The treatment or condition label for this specimen denotes: roughly 11-day PBMC culture with coronavirus spike peptide pools or control peptides (ViraFEST assay). The study used the ViraFEST assay, which expanded antigen-specific T cells with peptide pools and then identified expanded clonotypes by TCR sequencing. Healthy vaccine recipients had no prior SARS-CoV-2 infection, confirmed by negative nucleocapsid antibody tests before and after vaccination. Each well held roughly 2.2 million PBMCs cultured in IMDM containing approximately 5.3% human AB serum and approximately 9.8 IU/ml IL-2, with approximately 9.2 ug/ml peptide pools added. On days 3 and 7, half of the culture medium was replaced with fresh IL-2-containing medium. Once the cells had been in culture for 10 days, the EasySep CD4+ T cell isolation kit was used to isolate CD4+ T cells by negative selection. PBMCs were separated from whole blood using Ficoll-Paque Plus gradient centrifugation and then either used fresh or cryopreserved at -140C. In general, triplicate wells were set up for every culture condition.

The library was produced with PCR. At the Johns Hopkins FTIC core, DNA from the cultured CD4+ T cells underwent TCR sequencing with the Oncomine TCR Beta short-read assay. The QIAamp micro DNA kit was used to extract genomic DNA from the cultured CD4+ T cells. The Oncomine TCR Beta libraries from cultured CD4+ T cells were pooled using unique dual indexes and then sequenced on an Illumina iSeq 100. The paper's data handling went like this. Non-productive sequences were filtered out, and CDR3s that did not start with C, did not end with F or W, or were shorter than 7 amino acids were discarded. Antigen-specific clonotypes were identified with the MANAFEST web application by comparing peptide-stimulated wells with reference and other culture wells. For a clone to be called positive, the clone needed an FDR below 0.05, an odds ratio above 5, and a productive frequency above 0.1% in at least two of three replicate wells. Clonotypes that were significantly expanded in both SARS-CoV-2 spike wells and at least one common cold coronavirus spike condition were defined as cross-reactive. Similarity between CDR3 sequences was evaluated in R version 3.6.1 using Levenshtein distances (stringdist) and unrooted phylogenetic trees (ape). TCRdb applied fastp at Q25 and MiXCR to the public reads, then kept only in-frame beta chains. Every entry covers one CDR3 protein and lists the most common genes and DNA from its rows. These V and J calls are TCRdb output, not the study's own analysis. For this sample there are tens of thousands of distinct CDR3 sequences; less than 65% appear just once. Of the sample, about 14% falls within the top ten clones.

Here V drops 5 bases and J drops 10 bases, and the junction holds 6 bases not matched to any gene. Including cysteine and phenylalanine, the CDR3 has 13 amino acids. Solely the CDR3 DNA is kept, with 39 bases framed from the first base. The germline V gene (reference sequence) supplies CDR1 SSHAT and CDR2 FNYEAQ. This receptor was identified in a human donor who received a COVID-19 vaccine. Source: CD4+ T cells from blood, cultured in vitro, taken after SARS-CoV-2 vaccination. The chain employs TRBV7-7 and TRBJ2-3; TRBD2 fits 10 bases in the junction. The DNA sequence follows: TGTGCCAGCAGCCCGATCGGACTAGCGGCGCAGTATTTT. Its protein product is CASSPIGLAAQYF.